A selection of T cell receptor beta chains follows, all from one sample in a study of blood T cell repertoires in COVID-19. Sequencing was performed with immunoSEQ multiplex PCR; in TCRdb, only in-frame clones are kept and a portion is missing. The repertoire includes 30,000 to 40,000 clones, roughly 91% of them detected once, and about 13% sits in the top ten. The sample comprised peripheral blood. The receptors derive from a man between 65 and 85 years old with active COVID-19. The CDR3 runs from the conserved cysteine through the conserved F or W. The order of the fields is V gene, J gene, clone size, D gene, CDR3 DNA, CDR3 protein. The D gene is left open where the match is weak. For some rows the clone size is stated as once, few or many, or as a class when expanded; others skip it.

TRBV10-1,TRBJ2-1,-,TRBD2,TGCGCCAGCAGTGCCCTTAGTGGGACTTCCTGGGGGGGTTTCTTC,CASSALSGTSWGGFF
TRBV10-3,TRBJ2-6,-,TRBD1,TGTGCCATTACGGGACAGGGGGTCTCTGGGGCCAACGTCCTGACTTTC,CAITGQGVSGANVLTF
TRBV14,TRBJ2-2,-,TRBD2,TGTGCCAGCACCCACTTTGCGGGAGGGCCGACCGGGGAGCTGTTTTTT,CASTHFAGGPTGELFF
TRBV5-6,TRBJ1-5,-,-,TGTGCCAGCAGCTCTGGGACACCAGATCAGCCCCAGCATTTT,CASSSGTPDQPQHF
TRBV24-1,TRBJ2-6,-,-,TGTGCCACTGCGAGAACGTCTGGGGCCAACGTCCTGACTTTC,CATARTSGANVLTF
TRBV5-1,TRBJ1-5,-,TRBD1,TGCGCCAGCAGCTTGTTCGGGACAGGGAGCAATCAGCCCCAGCATTTT,CASSLFGTGSNQPQHF
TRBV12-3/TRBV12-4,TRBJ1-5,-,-,TGTGCCAGCAGTTCGTTGTTGAGTCAGCCCCAGCATTTT,CASSSLLSQPQHF
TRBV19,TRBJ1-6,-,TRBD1,TGTGCCAGTAGCTTATCCCCACAGGGGTATAATTCACCCCTCCACTTT,CASSLSPQGYNSPLHF
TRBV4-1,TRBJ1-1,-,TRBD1,TGCGCCAGCAGCCATCCGGGACAGGGGGACACTGAAGCTTTCTTT,CASSHPGQGDTEAFF
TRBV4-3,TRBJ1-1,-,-,TGCGCCAGCAGCCAAGGAGGGTTTGGGAGGAACACTGAAGCTTTCTTT,CASSQGGFGRNTEAFF
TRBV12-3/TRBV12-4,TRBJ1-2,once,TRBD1,TGTGCCAGCAGCACAACAGGGGGCGGCTACACCTTC,CASSTTGGGYTF
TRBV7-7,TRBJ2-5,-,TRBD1,TGTGCCAGCAGCTTACTCGGGACAGGGAGTGGGGAGACCCAGTACTTC,CASSLLGTGSGETQYF
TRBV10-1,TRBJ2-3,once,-,TGCGCCACCACGACTCTGGGGGAACAGCGGGCTACAGATACGCAGTATTTT,CATTTLGEQRATDTQYF
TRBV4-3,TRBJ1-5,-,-,TGCGCCAGCAGCGCCGACCTAGGAAGACCCCAGCATTTT,CASSADLGRPQHF
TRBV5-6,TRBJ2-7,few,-,TGTGCCAGCAGCTTGCGTCGACAGGACTACGAGCAGTACTTC,CASSLRRQDYEQYF
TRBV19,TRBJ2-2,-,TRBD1,TGTGCCAGTAGTATCCCCAAGGGACAGGGTCGGAGCGGGGAGCTGTTTTTT,CASSIPKGQGRSGELFF
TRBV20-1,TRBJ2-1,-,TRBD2,TGCAGTGCTAGTAGCACTAGCGGGACAGTTTATGAGCAGTTCTTC,CSASSTSGTVYEQFF
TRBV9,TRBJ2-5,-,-,TGTGCCAGCAGCGTGGGGGGTAGCACCGAGACCCAGTACTTC,CASSVGGSTETQYF
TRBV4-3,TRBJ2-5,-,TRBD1,TGCGCCAGCAGCCAAGATCCCCCCAACAGGGGCGGGGAGACCCAGTACTTC,CASSQDPPNRGGETQYF
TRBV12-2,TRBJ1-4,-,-,TGTGCAAGTCGCTTCGAGGAAACGGCAACTAATGAAAAACTGTTTTTT,CASRFEETATNEKLFF
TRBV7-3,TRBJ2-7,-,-,TGTGCCAGCAGCACCTCGCCTTCGAGTGCCTACGAGCAGTACTTC,CASSTSPSSAYEQYF
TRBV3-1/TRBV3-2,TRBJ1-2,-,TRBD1,TGTGCCAGCAGCCAAGTCGGCAGGGGGTCCTATGGCTACACCTTC,CASSQVGRGSYGYTF
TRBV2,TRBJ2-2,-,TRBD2,TGTGCCAGCAGTGTTAGCGGGAGTAACACCGGGGAGCTGTTTTTT,CASSVSGSNTGELFF
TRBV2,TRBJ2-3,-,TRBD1,TGTGCCAGCATTTGGACAGGGGGCTTGGATACGCAGTATTTT,CASIWTGGLDTQYF
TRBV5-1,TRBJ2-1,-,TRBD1,TGCGCCAGCAGCTACAGGGGTACACTTTACAATGAGCAGTTCTTC,CASSYRGTLYNEQFF
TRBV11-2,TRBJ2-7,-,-,TGTGCCAGCAGCTTAGAGACAGGCTGGTACGAGCAGTACTTC,CASSLETGWYEQYF
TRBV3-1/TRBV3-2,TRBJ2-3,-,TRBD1,TGTGCCAGCAGCCGCTCCTCGGGACAGGGGATCGATACGCAGTATTTT,CASSRSSGQGIDTQYF
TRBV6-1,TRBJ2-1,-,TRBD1,TGTGCCAGCAGTGACAGGGGGCTCTCCTACAATGAGCAGTTCTTC,CASSDRGLSYNEQFF
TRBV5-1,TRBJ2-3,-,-,TGCGCCAGCAGCTCCCTTTCCCCTAGCACAGATACGCAGTATTTT,CASSSLSPSTDTQYF
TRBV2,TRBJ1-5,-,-,TGTGCCAGCAGGGATGACAGGAGGAATCAGCCCCAGCATTTT,CASRDDRRNQPQHF
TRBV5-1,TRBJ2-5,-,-,TGCGCCAGCAGCTTTGGGCAGGCCAAACAAGAGACCCAGTACTTC,CASSFGQAKQETQYF
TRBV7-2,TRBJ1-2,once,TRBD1,TGTGCCAGCAGCGTACAGGGGGTCGGCTATGGCTACACCTTC,CASSVQGVGYGYTF
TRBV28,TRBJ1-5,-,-,TGTGCCAGCAGTTTTTCCAGGGGTCGCAATCAGCCCCAGCATTTT,CASSFSRGRNQPQHF
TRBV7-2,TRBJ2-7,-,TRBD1,TGTGCCAGCAGCCCGACGACAGGGACAAGTATTTTGTACTTC,CASSPTTGTSILYF
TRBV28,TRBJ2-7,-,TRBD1,TGTGCCAGCAGTTTGGTAGGACAGGGAGGCTACGAGCAGTACTTC,CASSLVGQGGYEQYF
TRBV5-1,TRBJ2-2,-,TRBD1,TGCGCCAGCAGCACCCCGGGACAGGGGGCGATAGCCGGGGAGCTGTTTTTT,CASSTPGQGAIAGELFF
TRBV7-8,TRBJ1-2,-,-,TGTGCCAGCAGCTTAGGTTCCACTGTCGCCGGCTATGGCTACACCTTC,CASSLGSTVAGYGYTF